This T cell receptor beta chain is drawn from a study of T-cell memory formation after mild COVID-19. Study-level information: TCR clusters showed largely donor specificity.

5'RACE, which relied on constant-segment primers, yielded TCR alpha and TCR beta cDNA libraries carrying sample barcodes and UMIs. TCRdb fed the 5' RACE reads into MiXCR, producing one record per CDR3 protein. The table records about 290,000 distinct CDR3 sequences, less than 20% of them present only once. V lost 0 bases to trimming and J lost 1 base, with 9 bases between them. The CDR3 runs to 15 residues. Per the germline V gene, CDR1 is SGHDT and CDR2 is YYEEEE. Study-wide results and caveats: Some SARS-CoV-2-responding clones were already detected in memory before infection. Whether second-wave clones peaking at day 37 were SARS-CoV-2 specific went unconfirmed.

As for this clonotype: What it binds is unknown.

What was sequenced was PBMCs or a T cell subset sorted from them (not recorded which). This TCR was recovered from a young man who had mild COVID-19 (a few samples of this study predate the infection). Cell type and time point are not known. The chain couples TRBV5-6 to TRBJ2-3; D remains unclear. CDR3: CASSLDVSRTDTQYF. The DNA of the CDR3 is TGTGCCAGCAGCTTGGACGTCTCCCGCACAGATACGCAGTATTTT.